This is a list of T cell receptor beta chains from one sample in a study of T cells in Graves' hyperthyroidism and ophthalmopathy. TCRdb re-derived calls from the multiplex PCR reads in MiXCR, one entry per CDR3 protein. The table has approximately 490,000 distinct CDR3 sequences, about 20% seen once. Sequences were obtained from blood. The source is a woman between 70 and 85 years old with Graves' ophthalmopathy. The CDR3 runs from the conserved cysteine through the conserved F or W. A D gene is named only where the DNA matches it firmly. Size is omitted from some rows. Given values are once, few, many or a class for expanded clones.

TRBJ2-3,TRBV20-1,14,.,few,CSASPPGLTDTQYF,TGCAGTGCTAGTCCCCCGGGCCTCACAGATACGCAGTATTTT
TRBJ1-1,TRBV19,14,.,.,CASTLGGARTEAFF,TGTGCCAGTACCCTAGGGGGGGCGCGTACTGAAGCTTTCTTT
TRBJ2-1,TRBV28,14,.,many,CASRGGSRNNEQFF,TGTGCCAGCAGAGGGGGGTCTCGGAACAATGAGCAGTTCTTC
TRBJ2-2,TRBV20-1,14,TRBD2,.,CSASSGRGTGELFF,TGCAGTGCTAGTAGCGGGAGGGGCACCGGGGAGCTGTTTTTT
TRBJ2-5,TRBV5-1,15,TRBD2,few,CASSRWTSGSETQYF,TGCGCCAGCAGCCGTTGGACTAGCGGGAGTGAGACCCAGTACTTC
TRBJ2-1,TRBV20-1,15,TRBD2,.,CSASYREAEKNEQFF,TGCAGTGCTAGTTATCGGGAGGCCGAAAAAAATGAGCAGTTCTTC
TRBJ2-3,TRBV6-1,13,.,few,CASRDSGADTQYF,TGTGCCAGCAGGGACAGTGGCGCAGATACGCAGTATTTT
TRBJ1-1,TRBV10-3,12,.,.,CATSGQNTEAFF,TGTGCCACATCCGGACAGAACACTGAAGCTTTCTTT
TRBJ2-7,TRBV2,14,.,many,CASSDWTGSYEQYF,TGTGCCAGCAGTGACTGGACGGGTTCCTACGAGCAGTACTTC
TRBJ2-2,TRBV10-3,16,TRBD1,few,CATLGQGRVDTGELFF,TGTGCCACCTTGGGACAGGGACGGGTGGACACCGGGGAGCTGTTTTTT
TRBJ2-7,TRBV2,11,.,many,CASSIRGEQYF,TGTGCCAGCAGTATAAGGGGCGAGCAGTACTTC
TRBJ2-5,TRBV4-1,14,.,.,CASSQDWEAETQYF,TGCGCCAGCAGCCAAGATTGGGAAGCGGAGACCCAGTACTTC
TRBJ2-3,TRBV7-9,15,TRBD2,few,CASSTPSGRANTQYF,TGTGCCAGCAGCACCCCTAGCGGGAGGGCTAATACGCAGTATTTT
TRBJ1-2,TRBV12-3/TRBV12-4,13,.,many,CASSLQANYGYTF,TGTGCCAGCAGTTTGCAGGCGAACTATGGCTACACCTTC
TRBJ2-7,TRBV7-9,15,TRBD2,few,CASSLEAGGGGEQYF,TGTGCCAGCAGCCTTGAAGCGGGAGGCGGAGGAGAGCAGTACTTC
TRBJ2-7,TRBV7-2,15,.,few,CASSLPGVIVYEQYF,TGTGCCAGCAGCTTACCAGGGGTGATTGTATACGAGCAGTACTTC
TRBJ2-3,TRBV27,17,.,many,CASSSPETARVTDTQYF,TGTGCCAGCAGTTCCCCCGAAACGGCGCGTGTGACAGATACGCAGTATTTT
TRBJ1-2,TRBV11-2,14,TRBD1,many,CASSSVQGRDGYTF,TGTGCCAGCAGCTCCGTACAGGGGAGGGATGGCTACACCTTC
TRBJ2-2,TRBV2,13,TRBD1,.,CASGGQVTGELFF,TGTGCCAGCGGGGGACAGGTGACCGGGGAGCTGTTTTTT
TRBJ1-2,TRBV5-8,15,.,.,CASSLDPGPNLGYTF,TGTGCCAGCAGCTTGGACCCCGGGCCTAACCTCGGCTACACCTTC
TRBJ2-7,TRBV12-3/TRBV12-4,14,TRBD2,many,CASSLGLAAYEQYF,TGTGCCAGCAGTTTAGGGCTAGCGGCCTACGAGCAGTACTTC
TRBJ1-1,TRBV7-8,12,.,many,CASSLVAGEAFF,TGTGCCAGCAGCTTAGTGGCCGGGGAAGCTTTCTTT
TRBJ1-5,TRBV19,15,.,many,CASTPGGQNNQPQHF,TGTGCCAGTACCCCTGGGGGGCAGAACAATCAGCCCCAGCATTTT
TRBJ2-7,TRBV10-3,15,TRBD1,few,CAISSGQALDYEQYF,TGTGCCATCAGTTCAGGACAGGCTCTAGACTACGAGCAGTACTTC
TRBJ2-1,TRBV5-6,16,TRBD2,.,CASSDLGLAAYNEQFF,TGTGCCAGCAGCGACCTCGGGCTAGCGGCCTACAATGAGCAGTTCTTC
TRBJ1-1,TRBV9,15,.,.,CASSVEGRLNTEAFF,TGTGCCAGCAGCGTAGAGGGACGGTTGAACACTGAAGCTTTCTTT
TRBJ1-1,TRBV5-5,14,.,.,CASSLTVTFTEAFF,TGTGCCAGCAGCCTGACAGTGACCTTCACTGAAGCTTTCTTT